This T cell receptor (beta chain) was sequenced in a study of blood T cell repertoires in COVID-19. Background on the study: T cells, B-cell-depleted T cells, or PBMCs provided the cDNA or gDNA that served as material.

As handled by the study authors: Reference gene primers were amplified, and this amplification served to estimate nucleated cell counts. This table comes from immunoSEQ multiplex PCR, and its TCRdb copy is limited to in-frame clones, with some not included. V and J calls and clone size follow that table, whereas D and trimming were derived from the DNA. This table has fewer than 350,000 clones, nearly 90% appearing once. Living in 24 US areas, the participants were between roughly 18 and 90 years of age. Participants' reported clinical history set cohort assignment. The CDR3 sequence is 15 residues long. Trimming cost V 6 bases and J 7 bases; bases outside gene matches: 10. CDR1 MNHEY and CDR2 SVGAGI come from the germline V gene.

V usage is TRBV6-5 and J usage is TRBJ2-7, with 12 positions matching TRBD2. This sequence originates from a woman under 30 with acute COVID-19. The specimen was PBMCs or T cells enriched from blood (not recorded which). The CDR3 DNA reads as TGTGCCAGCAGGAAGACTAGCGGGAGCGAATTAGAGCAGTACTTC. This codes for CASRKTSGSELEQYF.